Sequencing of this T cell receptor (beta chain) was carried out in a study of cytomegalovirus exposure and HLA in healthy donors. The method was immunoSEQ multiplex PCR; TCRdb's version includes in-frame clones alone and lacks a portion of them. This table has around 150,000 clones, nearly 90% appearing once. The sample was PBMCs. This clonotype was sampled from a woman aged 18-29 years in good health and CMV-seropositive.

CDR3 bases: TGTGCCAGCTCACCAAGACAAAATGAGCAGTTCTTC. It encodes CASSPRQNEQFF. The rearrangement uses TRBV18 and TRBJ2-1; no clear D. Trimming left V 2 bases short and J 7 bases short, with 6 bases between. The CDR3 consists of 12 residues. Per the germline V gene, CDR1 is KGHSH and CDR2 is LQKENI. The full variable domain, with the rest looked up from reference TRBV18 and TRBJ2-1, is NAGVMQNPRHLVRRRGQEARLRCSPMKGHSHVYWYRQLPEEGLKFMVYLQKENIIDESGMPKERFSAEFPKEGPSILRIQQVVRGDSAAYFCASSPRQNEQFFGPGTRLTVL.